This T cell receptor (beta chain) was identified in a study of blood T cells in healthy people across ages. Study results and limitations: Diversity estimates drawn from one million T cells were deemed underestimates. Fewer expanded clones and more diversity marked long-lived versus aged donors.

Alongside a J-beta primer mix, a sample-barcoded 5' primer served in a second PCR lasting about 7 to 12 cycles. A template-switch adaptor that had 12 random nucleotides put a tag on each cDNA molecule. TCRdb called the 5' RACE reads again in MiXCR, with one record for every CDR3 protein. This sample carries 1.5 million to 2 million distinct CDR3 sequences, over 25% of them seen once, and the ten largest clones take roughly 8.2%. Worth noting for this clonotype: What it binds is unknown.

Per sample, a minimum of 6 million PBMCs were isolated. The TCR sequence derives from a woman in her thirties in good health. Sequencing was carried out using blood.

The CDR3 nucleotides are TGTGCCACCTCTAGCGGTACGGCAGATACGCAGTATTTT. It is translated as CATSSGTADTQYF. This chain joins TRBV24-1 and TRBJ2-3; the match to TRBD2 covers 7 bases. The CDR3 runs to 13 residues. The V segment lost 9 bases and the J segment 4 bases; nucleotides outside the gene matches: 6. Germline-derived CDR1 and CDR2 are KGHDR and SFDVKD.